These 22 T cell receptor beta chains were sequenced from one sample in a study of cytomegalovirus exposure and HLA in healthy donors. PCR amplification relied on 60 Vbeta primers (plus 13 Jbeta primers). TCRdb's copy holds only in-frame clones and misses some; the assay was immunoSEQ multiplex PCR. In all, the sample yields over 55,000 clones. Sequences were obtained from PBMCs. These receptors were taken from a male donor in good health and CMV-seronegative.

The chain couples TRBV6-5 to TRBJ2-1, with TRBD1 matching 7 bases. After removal of 3 bases from V and 3 bases from J, the junction contained 5 bases not matched to a gene. The length of the CDR3 is 15 residues. Germline lookup yields CDR1 MNHEY and CDR2 SVGAGI. The CDR3 sequence is CASSYEGTDYNEQFF. DNA of the CDR3: TGTGCCAGCAGTTATGAGGGGACAGACTACAATGAGCAGTTCTTC.

The chain uses TRBV12-5 and TRBJ1-2; TRBD1 might be the D (6 bases). The CDR3 length is 15 residues. Trimming pared 5 bases from V and 6 bases from J, leaving 19 bases between. The germline gives CDR1 LGHNT, CDR2 FRNRAP. The CDR3 spells CASGPRGGPKDGYTF. In nucleotides, the CDR3 is TGTGCTAGTGGTCCCCGGGGGGGGCCGAAGGATGGCTACACCTTC.

The rearrangement links TRBV30 to TRBJ1-1; D may be TRBD1 (6 bases). Germline assignment: CDR1 GTSNPN and CDR2 SVGIG (reference sequence). Trimming took off 0 bases at V and 4 bases at J, with 6 bases between the two ends. The CDR3 extends over 12 amino acids. CDR3 coding DNA: TGTGCCTGGAGTGTACAGGGCACTGAAGCTTTCTTT. Translating gives CAWSVQGTEAFF.

The rearrangement joins TRBV29-1 to TRBJ2-1; D gene unclear. CDR1 and CDR2 (germline): SQVTM, ANQGSEA. Deletions cut 4 bases from V and 0 bases from J, with 13 bases between. There are 15 residues in the CDR3. The CDR3 DNA follows: TGCAGCGTTGTCTCCAGGTCGATCTCCTACAATGAGCAGTTCTTC. Protein sequence: CSVVSRSISYNEQFF.

The chain carries TRBV4-2 and TRBJ2-3; 9 nucleotides line up with TRBD2. Looked up from germline, CDR1 is LGHNA and CDR2 is YNFKEQ. This CDR3 has 17 amino acids. V was pared by 1 base and J by 4 bases, with 9 bases of the junction left unmatched. The CDR3 DNA is TGTGCCAGCAGCCAAGGGGCTAGCGGGACGGAGGCAGATACGCAGTATTTT. Translation gives CASSQGASGTEADTQYF.

The chain uses TRBV7-2 and TRBJ2-7; TRBD1 aligns across 7 bases. Germline-derived CDR1 and CDR2 are SGHTA and FQGNSA. The CDR3 extends over 13 amino acids. J was trimmed by 6 bases and V by 5 bases; bases with no gene match: 7. The CDR3 protein is CASSQHRDSEQYF. The CDR3 DNA follows: TGTGCCAGCAGCCAACACAGGGACAGCGAGCAGTACTTC.

This chain joins TRBV10-3 and TRBJ2-1; D is unclear. The CDR3 runs to 11 residues. Looked up from germline, CDR1 is ENHRY and CDR2 is SYGVKD. Deletions cut 4 bases from V and 7 bases from J, with 5 bases between. The CDR3 protein is CAISGRNEQFF. In DNA form, the CDR3 reads TGTGCCATCAGTGGGCGGAATGAGCAGTTCTTC.

The chain combines TRBV27 with TRBJ1-5, with D possibly matching TRBD1 (6 bases). Germline assignment: CDR1 MNHEY and CDR2 SMNVEV (reference sequence). The CDR3 contains 19 residues. Trimming shortened V by 4 bases and J by 2 bases, and 24 bases separated the two germline ends. The CDR3 region is CASSSGGGAMALGNQPQHF. The CDR3 region has the DNA TGTGCCAGCAGTTCGGGCGGGGGGGCGATGGCCCTTGGCAATCAGCCCCAGCATTTT.

This sequence joins TRBV7-8 and TRBJ2-3; D is unresolved. Trimming pared 3 bases from V and 5 bases from J, leaving 6 bases between. Per germline, CDR1 SGHVS and CDR2 FQNEAQ. The CDR3 spans 12 residues. CDR3 amino acids: CASSFGRDTQYF. The DNA of the CDR3 is TGTGCCAGCAGCTTTGGGCGAGATACGCAGTATTTT.

In DNA, the CDR3 is TGTGCCAGCAGCTCCAGGGAAAGGACGAACTATGGCTACACCTTC. Translated, it gives CASSSRERTNYGYTF. The rearrangement links TRBV5-4 to TRBJ1-2; the D gene is possibly TRBD1 (5 bases). Trimming removed 3 bases at V and 2 bases at J, with 14 bases between. The germline V gene encodes CDR1 SGHNT and CDR2 YYREEE (reference sequence). The CDR3 totals 15 residues.

The chain recombines TRBV7-2 with TRBJ1-3; a possible D gene is TRBD1 (6 bases). This CDR3 is built from 16 residues. Germline V CDR1 and CDR2: SGHTA, FQGNSA. V was shortened by 5 bases and J by 1 base, with 15 bases between the two germline ends. CDR3 sequence (DNA): TGTGCCAGCAGCGTATCAACAGGGCGGTCTGGAAACACCATATATTTT. Amino acids: CASSVSTGRSGNTIYF.

V is TRBV10-3 and J is TRBJ2-7; a possible D gene is TRBD1 (5 bases). The CDR3 sequence is 14 residues long. Germline values: CDR1 ENHRY, CDR2 SYGVKD. Trimming shortened V by 3 bases and J by 4 bases, and 13 bases separated the two germline ends. CDR3: CAISDGRAPYEQYF. The DNA of the CDR3 is TGTGCCATCAGTGATGGCAGGGCCCCGTACGAGCAGTACTTC.

This chain uses TRBV5-1 with TRBJ1-2; no reliable D call. The V end was cut by 2 bases, the J end by 3 bases, with 8 bases between. Germline V gives CDR1 SGHRS, CDR2 YFSETQ. The CDR3 spans 13 residues. DNA for the CDR3: TGCGCCAGCAGCTTTGACACCGACTATGGCTACACCTTC. This codes for CASSFDTDYGYTF.

About this clone itself: Other DNA sequences within the sample encode an identical CDR3. The rearrangement links TRBV6-5 to TRBJ2-7, with D tentatively TRBD2 (5 bases). The germline V and J ends were trimmed by 2 bases and 2 bases, with 10 bases remaining between them. The CDR3 covers 14 residues. The germline CDR1 and CDR2 sequences are MNHEY and SVGAGI. The CDR3 region has the DNA TGTGCCAGCAGTTACGCACTAGGTACCTACGAGCAGTACTTC. It is translated as CASSYALGTYEQYF.

This chain links TRBV6-5 with TRBJ2-7; 10 nucleotides align to TRBD1. The CDR3 totals 15 residues. With V trimmed by 4 bases and J by 6 bases, 9 bases remained unmatched. Germline V gene sequence: CDR1 MNHEY, CDR2 SVGAGI. CDR3 in DNA: TGTGCCAGCAGTTTCATAGTGGGACAGGGGACCGAGCAGTACTTC. It translates to CASSFIVGQGTEQYF.

The rearrangement joins TRBV11-3 to TRBJ2-1; TRBD2 aligns across 9 bases. The germline gives CDR1 SGHNT, CDR2 YENEEA. After removal of 2 bases from V and 9 bases from J, the junction contained 5 bases not matched to a gene. This CDR3 is 14 amino acids long. DNA of the CDR3: TGTGCCAGCAGCTTACGAAGCGGGGGGCCTGAGCAGTTCTTC. It translates to CASSLRSGGPEQFF.

The chain combines TRBV10-3 with TRBJ1-2; TRBD1 agrees at 8 bases. CDR1 and CDR2 from the germline V gene are ENHRY and SYGVKD. This CDR3 is built from 13 residues. V trimming: 2 bases; J trimming: 7 bases; junction bases outside the gene matches: 3. Here the CDR3 reads CAISEQGQAGYTF. For the CDR3, the DNA is TGTGCCATCAGTGAGCAGGGACAGGCTGGCTACACCTTC.

The gene calls are TRBV5-6 and TRBJ1-1; 8 nucleotides match TRBD1. The CDR3 contains 18 residues. V dropped 3 bases and J dropped 4; count of bases not matched to a gene: 17. Germline V gene sequence: CDR1 SGHDT, CDR2 YYEEEE. DNA of the CDR3: TGTGCCAGCAGCTACAGGAACCGACAGGGGTCGCGTGGCACTGAAGCTTTCTTT. It translates to CASSYRNRQGSRGTEAFF.

DNA for the CDR3: TGTGCCAGCAGGGGACAGGGAAGGAGTACTGAAGCTTTCTTT. Translation gives CASRGQGRSTEAFF. The chain uses TRBV2 and TRBJ1-1; 9 nucleotides match TRBD1. This CDR3 region has 14 residues. J was trimmed by 5 bases and V by 6 bases; bases with no gene match: 7. Germline V gives CDR1 SNHLY, CDR2 FYNNEI. Supplemented by reference TRBV2 and TRBJ1-1, the full variable domain reads EPEVTQTPSHQVTQMGQEVILRCVPISNHLYFYWYRQILGQKVEFLVSFYNNEISEKSEIFDDQFSVERPDGSNFTLKIRSTKLEDSAMYFCASRGQGRSTEAFFGQGTRLTVV.

The chain uses TRBV28 and TRBJ1-6; tentatively, D is TRBD1 (5 bases). CDR3 length: 16 residues. CDR1 is MDHEN, CDR2 SYDVKM, per germline. The V and J ends lost 5 bases and 7 bases respectively, with 18 bases between them. The CDR3 loop is CASSIGRGAGNSPLHF. CDR3 in DNA: TGTGCCAGCAGTATTGGGCGGGGCGCAGGGAATTCACCCCTCCACTTT.

The chain uses TRBV18 and TRBJ2-2; D is possibly TRBD2 (6 bases). Deletions cut 3 bases from V and 1 base from J, with 12 bases between. Germline V gene lookup returns CDR1 KGHSH and CDR2 LQKENI. The CDR3 is 16 residues long. For the CDR3, the DNA is TGTGCCAGCTCACCCCAGCTGGGGGGGAACACCGGGGAGCTGTTTTTT. Protein product: CASSPQLGGNTGELFF.

This chain links TRBV9 with TRBJ2-5; 7 bases are a match to TRBD1. With the DNA end fitting TRBJ2-7 better, the J assignment may be wrong. The germline V gene encodes CDR1 SGDLS and CDR2 YYNGEE. This CDR3 contains 15 residues. The CDR3 bases are TGTGCCAGCAGCCCACGACAGGGAAGGGGCGACGAGCAGTACTTC. Translation: CASSPRQGRGDEQYF.